The 10 T cell receptor beta chains reported below all come from one sample, sequenced in a study of OX40 agonist ivuxolimab in advanced cancers. TCRdb's copy holds only in-frame clones and misses some; the assay was immunoSEQ multiplex PCR. The sample has some 81,000 clones, approximately 82% seen once; the top ten hold about 0.71%. The source material was CD4+ or CD8+ T cells sorted from blood, sampled in a trial of the OX40 agonist ivuxolimab. These receptors were taken from an adult with an advanced solid tumor such as melanoma, head and neck, liver or kidney cancer.

The V call is TRBV7-2, the J call TRBJ2-7, with D perhaps TRBD2 (5 bases). Trimming took 5 bases from V and 0 from J, leaving 14 bases between them. CDR3 length equals 15 residues. From germline, CDR1 is SGHTA and CDR2 FQGNSA. The CDR3 protein is CASSPEVRASYEQYF. CDR3 nucleotide sequence: TGTGCCAGCAGCCCCGAAGTGCGGGCCTCCTACGAGCAGTACTTC.

The chain is built from TRBV11-2 and TRBJ1-4, with a tentative D call TRBD1 (5 bases). Germline assignment: CDR1 SGHAT and CDR2 FQNNGV. The CDR3 consists of 15 residues. V shed 3 bases and J shed 8 bases, with 16 bases lying between them. CDR3 coding DNA: TGTGCCAGCAGCTTCGAAGGGAGTCCAGGGGAAAAACTGTTTTTT. It specifies CASSFEGSPGEKLFF.

The V gene is TRBV6-1, the J gene TRBJ1-2; no clear D. CDR1 and CDR2 (germline): MNHNS, SASEGT. V shed 1 base and J shed 4 bases, with 22 bases lying between them. CDR3 length equals 18 residues. Here the CDR3 DNA reads TGTGCCAGCAGTGAAGAGGGCAGTGCATTCGACTTTCCCTATGGCTACACCTTC. This encodes CASSEEGSAFDFPYGYTF.

V is TRBV4-3 and J is TRBJ1-6, with D possibly TRBD1 on 5 matching bases. Trimming left V 4 bases short and J 0 bases short, with 16 bases between. The germline CDR1 and CDR2 sequences are LGHNA and YSLEER. This CDR3 is built from 18 residues. CDR3 sequence reads: CASSPTRGTSSYNSPLHF. The CDR3 nucleotides are TGCGCCAGCAGCCCCACGCGCGGGACGAGCTCCTATAATTCACCCCTCCACTTT.

This rearrangement joins TRBV7-9 to TRBJ1-3; D gene ambiguous. The CDR3 is 15 residues long. Germline V gives CDR1 SEHNR, CDR2 FQNEAQ (reference sequence). V was pared by 4 bases and J by 0 bases, with 10 bases between. Here the CDR3 DNA reads TGTGCCAGCAGCTCAAAGGAGAGCTCTGGAAACACCATATATTTT. It codes for CASSSKESSGNTIYF.

The CDR3 region is CASSLLKDPGYTF. CDR3 nucleotide sequence: TGTGCCAGCAGTTTATTGAAGGACCCTGGCTACACCTTC. This chain connects TRBV28 to TRBJ1-2, with D hard to call. The length of the CDR3 is 13 residues. Per germline, CDR1 MDHEN and CDR2 SYDVKM. V gave up 1 base and J gave up 7 bases, with 10 bases separating them.

V gene TRBV10-3 combines with J gene TRBJ2-3; 11 nucleotides align to TRBD1. The CDR3 runs to 14 residues. Germline trimming cut 4 bases from V and 4 bases from J; bases unmatched to any gene: 1. Looked up from germline, CDR1 is ENHRY and CDR2 is SYGVKD. The CDR3 nucleotides are TGTGCCATCAGTGCGGGACAGGGGGCAGATACGCAGTATTTT. Translated: CAISAGQGADTQYF.

The rearrangement joins TRBV7-2 to TRBJ1-1, with 10 bases identical to TRBD1. The CDR3 has 15 amino acids. The germline gives CDR1 SGHTA, CDR2 FQGNSA. V shed 5 bases, J shed 4 bases, and the junction held 7 bases outside the gene matches. CDR3 sequence: CASSRRTGGPTEAFF. The CDR3 coding sequence is TGTGCCAGCAGCCGGAGGACAGGGGGACCCACTGAAGCTTTCTTT.

The chain couples TRBV5-1 to TRBJ1-2; possibly TRBD1 for D (6 bases). CDR1 is SGHRS and CDR2 is YFSETQ in the germline V gene. This CDR3 comprises 14 residues. Trimming removed 0 bases at V and 8 bases at J, with 14 bases between. CDR3 sequence: CASSLAQQGGGYTF. CDR3 bases: TGCGCCAGCAGCTTGGCCCAACAGGGCGGGGGCTACACCTTC.

The V call is TRBV1, the J call TRBJ2-1; TRBD2 is the table's D call and was not checked against the DNA. TRBV1 is given as a pseudogene. This CDR3 has 17 amino acids. This CDR3 reads CTSSQEKTGVVYDEQFF. DNA of the CDR3: TGCACCAGCAGCCAAGAAAAGACGGGAGTAGTCTACGATGAGCAGTTCTTC.